The sequence of this TCR beta chain was determined in a study of blood T cell repertoires in COVID-19 (TCRdb year 2020). Study-wide context: Samples covering the acute and convalescent phases of COVID-19 were provided by collaborators in the United States, Italy and Spain. The prospective study material was composed of cDNA or gDNA derived from T cells, B-cell-depleted T cells, or PBMCs. Subjects who had been exposed to COVID-19, were actively infected with it, or had recovered from it provided the deeply sampled blood TCRbeta repertoires that made up the dataset. The repertoires were released in a freely available public database meant as a resource for research on the immune response to SARS-CoV-2. Samples came from the ongoing ImmuneRACE study (first 160 participants) plus 1,254 subjects from 6 global collaborators. Nearly every sample came with metadata listing a de-identified subject ID, COVID-19 status, age in years and sex. Where HLA class I and class II types were available, the types were taken from metadata supplied by the sample provider, not from assay-based typing. Results and caveats for the whole study, not just this receptor: The amount of clinical and demographic metadata varied by source and participant and was provided uncurated.

Collaborating institutions collected whole blood in K2EDTA tubes following their own protocols. For TCRbeta analysis, collaborators shipped samples as frozen whole blood, isolated PBMCs, or DNA extracted from either of those sample types. TCRbeta CDR3 regions were amplified from genomic DNA using the immunoSEQ Assay, a bias-controlled multiplex PCR. The study's own analysis went as follows. The number of nucleated cells in each sample was estimated from the amplification of reference gene primers within the assay. To quantify the absolute abundance of each unique TCRbeta CDR3 rearrangement, sequence reads were collapsed and filtered. For each sample, productive Simpson clonality was calculated as the square root of Simpson's diversity index over productive rearrangements. This immuneACCESS table, as held by TCRdb, lists in-frame sequences with V and J called but not all clones. Of the missing ones, under half trace to an unresolved V gene in checked studies; the others have no known cause. V, J and clone size derive from that table, while D and trimming were established from the DNA sequence. For this sample the table gives 100,000 to 150,000 clones, of which more than 75% were detected only once. The ten largest make up about 7.3% of the sample.

For CDR1 and CDR2, the germline V gene lists KGHSH and LQKENI. Between the V and J ends, shortened by 6 bases and 1 base respectively, the junction contains 12 bases. The CDR3, from cysteine to phenylalanine, totals 14 residues. CDR3 DNA only is kept here, 42 bases in frame from base 1. As concerns this clone: Its specific antigen is unknown. Base qualities are not at hand, and no much larger clone is one base apart.

The rearrangement joined TRBV18 to TRBJ1-1; no D gene can be assigned with confidence. The receptor comes from a man aged 50 to 60 with acute or convalescent COVID-19. Sequencing was performed on peripheral blood. The DNA sequence follows: TGTGCCAGCTCGCCGGGGTTTGAGAACACTGAAGCTTTCTTT. This encodes CASSPGFENTEAFF.